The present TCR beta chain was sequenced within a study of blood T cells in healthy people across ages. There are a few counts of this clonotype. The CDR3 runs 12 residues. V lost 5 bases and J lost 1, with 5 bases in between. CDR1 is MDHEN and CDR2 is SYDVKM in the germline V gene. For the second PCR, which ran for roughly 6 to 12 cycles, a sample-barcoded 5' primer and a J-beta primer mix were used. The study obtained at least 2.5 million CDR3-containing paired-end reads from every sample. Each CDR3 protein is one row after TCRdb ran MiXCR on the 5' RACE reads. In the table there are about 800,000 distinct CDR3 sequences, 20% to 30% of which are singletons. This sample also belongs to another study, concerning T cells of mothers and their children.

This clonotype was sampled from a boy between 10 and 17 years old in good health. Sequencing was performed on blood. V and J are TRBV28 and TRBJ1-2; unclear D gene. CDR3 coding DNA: TGTGCCAGCAGTACACTTAACTATGGCTACACCTTC. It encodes CASSTLNYGYTF.